Sequencing of this T cell receptor (beta chain) was carried out in a study of cytomegalovirus exposure and HLA in healthy donors. Overall study findings and caveats: In an earlier analysis, about 87% or about 30%: the productive usage of most TCR beta V segments. Through in vitro validation, three CMV-associated chains were shown to be specific for CMV antigens. The sole available immune exposure information was CMV serostatus.

Amplification used 60 Vbeta primers and 13 Jbeta primers. Clones were read by immunoSEQ multiplex PCR, and TCRdb kept only the in-frame ones, dropping some. This table has about 120,000 clones, around three quarters appearing once. The V gene lost 6 bases and the J gene lost 5 bases, with 22 bases spanning the gap. The germline V gene encodes CDR1 MDHEN and CDR2 SYDVKM. The length of the CDR3 is 16 residues. To note about this clone: Antigen unknown.

The clonotype originates from a woman younger than 45 in good health and CMV-seropositive. The sequencing input was PBMCs. The rearrangement joins TRBV28 to TRBJ1-2, with a weak D call TRBD1 (5 bases). The CDR3 DNA is TGTGCCAGCAGCGCACCTGGGACTTTCTCTATTTATGGCTACACCTTC. Encoded protein: CASSAPGTFSIYGYTF.